This TCR beta chain was obtained from a study of shared clonotypes between healthy human individuals. Deep-level settings were used for running the assay. The table came from immunoSEQ multiplex PCR; TCRdb's copy has only in-frame clones and leaves some out. The sample has roughly 1.5 million clones, 95% to 99% seen once. This CDR3 comprises 14 residues. V lost 4 bases, J lost 1 base, and 9 bases lay in between. Germline values: CDR1 MRHNA, CDR2 SNTAGT. V is TRBV6-4 and J is TRBJ2-3; no clear D gene. The sequence came from a man in his thirties or forties in good health. The specimen was naive CD4+ T cells sorted from blood. Subset in this sample: CD45RA+ positively selected. The CDR3 DNA is TGTGCCAGCAGTGTAATCTTGGGCACAGATACGCAGTATTTT. It specifies CASSVILGTDTQYF.